This is a list of T cell receptor beta chains from one sample in a study of blood T cell repertoires in COVID-19. Sequencing was performed with immunoSEQ multiplex PCR; in TCRdb, only in-frame clones are kept and a portion is missing. The sample has 50,000 or so clones; roughly 90% are singletons. The sequenced sample was peripheral blood. The receptors originated from a man aged 55-75 years with active COVID-19. Each CDR3 is given with its conserved first and last residue. Fields, in order: V gene, D gene, clone size, J gene, CDR3 DNA, CDR3 protein. D genes are given only for firm matches. The size field is filled for only some rows; it gives once, few, many or a size class.

V: TRBV9; D: .; size: .; J: TRBJ1-2; DNA: TGTGCCAGCAGAAGGGGAGGGCAATCTAACTATGGCTACACCTTC; CDR3: CASRRGGQSNYGYTF
V: TRBV19; D: TRBD2; size: .; J: TRBJ2-2; DNA: TGTGCCAGTAGTAGTCTAGCGGGAGGGCTCGGGGAGCTGTTTTTT; CDR3: CASSSLAGGLGELFF
V: TRBV6-5; D: .; size: .; J: TRBJ1-4; DNA: TGTGCCAGCAGGTACCAGAGGCTGTTTTTT; CDR3: CASRYQRLFF
V: TRBV5-6; D: .; size: .; J: TRBJ2-5; DNA: TGTGCCAGCAGCAACCCTACGAGGGACCAAGAGACCCAGTACTTC; CDR3: CASSNPTRDQETQYF
V: TRBV6-2/TRBV6-3; D: TRBD2; size: .; J: TRBJ2-1; DNA: TGTGCCAGCAGTTACCCCCCTGGCGGGAGGGCCCTCAATGAGCAGTTCTTC; CDR3: CASSYPPGGRALNEQFF
V: TRBV24-1; D: TRBD2; size: .; J: TRBJ2-1; DNA: TGTGCCATCGGACTAGCGGGAGTACAGTTCTTC; CDR3: CAIGLAGVQFF
V: TRBV9; D: .; size: .; J: TRBJ2-5; DNA: TGTGCCAGCAGTTTGAGCATACAAGAGACCCAGTACTTC; CDR3: CASSLSIQETQYF
V: TRBV2; D: .; size: few; J: TRBJ1-6; DNA: TGTGCCAGCACTTGGGGGCCGTCGGATAATTCACCCCTCCACTTT; CDR3: CASTWGPSDNSPLHF
V: TRBV7-2; D: .; size: .; J: TRBJ1-2; DNA: TGTGCCAGCAGCAACCCAGGGATCGATGGCTACACCTTC; CDR3: CASSNPGIDGYTF
V: TRBV19; D: TRBD1; size: .; J: TRBJ2-2; DNA: TGTGCCAGTAGTTTACCCTGGGGGACAGGGTACCCTAGTTTGGAGCTGTTTTTT; CDR3: CASSLPWGTGYPSLELFF
V: TRBV29-1; D: TRBD2; size: .; J: TRBJ2-1; DNA: TGCAGCGTTGACTTGACTAGCACGAGGACCTACAATGAGCAGTTCTTC; CDR3: CSVDLTSTRTYNEQFF
V: TRBV27; D: TRBD1; size: .; J: TRBJ1-5; DNA: TGTGCCAGCAGCACGGGACAGGGACGCAATCAGCCCCAGCATTTT; CDR3: CASSTGQGRNQPQHF
V: TRBV11-2; D: TRBD2; size: .; J: TRBJ2-7; DNA: TGTGCCAGCAGGGCTCCTAGCGGGAGTTCCTACGAGCAGTACTTC; CDR3: CASRAPSGSSYEQYF
V: TRBV27; D: .; size: .; J: TRBJ2-1; DNA: TGTGCCAGCAGTCACCTGAAGAGCCCGAGCTCCTACAATGAGCAGTTCTTC; CDR3: CASSHLKSPSSYNEQFF
V: TRBV30; D: .; size: .; J: TRBJ1-6; DNA: TGTGCCTGGAGTTCCCTCAGGTCACCCCTCCACTTT; CDR3: CAWSSLRSPLHF
V: TRBV6-1; D: TRBD2; size: once; J: TRBJ2-1; DNA: TGTGCCAGCAGTGAAGCGGAGGCTAGCGGGTACAATGAGCAGTTCTTC; CDR3: CASSEAEASGYNEQFF
V: TRBV7-8; D: .; size: .; J: TRBJ2-7; DNA: TGTGCCAGCAGCCCGAGTGCGGGGGCGCGGGAGCAGTACTTC; CDR3: CASSPSAGAREQYF
V: TRBV19; D: .; size: once; J: TRBJ1-6; DNA: TGTGCCAGTGGCCAGGTTTCACCCCTCCACTTT; CDR3: CASGQVSPLHF
V: TRBV27; D: .; size: once; J: TRBJ1-5; DNA: TGTGCCAGCAGTTTATCGGAGGGGAATCAGCCCCAGCATTTT; CDR3: CASSLSEGNQPQHF
V: TRBV7-3; D: .; size: .; J: TRBJ2-7; DNA: TGTGCCAGCAGCTTAGAGGGGGCGGGAGGTACCTCCTACGAGCAGTACTTC; CDR3: CASSLEGAGGTSYEQYF
V: TRBV6-2/TRBV6-3; D: .; size: .; J: TRBJ1-5; DNA: TGTGCCAGCAGTTACGGGCAGGGATCTGTTCAGCCCCAGCATTTT; CDR3: CASSYGQGSVQPQHF
V: TRBV6-2/TRBV6-3; D: TRBD1; size: .; J: TRBJ1-5; DNA: TGTGCCAGCAGTTACTCGTTTGGCCCCACAGGGGCTGCCTCCAATCAGCCCCAGCATTTT; CDR3: CASSYSFGPTGAASNQPQHF
V: TRBV9; D: TRBD2; size: few; J: TRBJ2-1; DNA: TGTGCCAGCAGCCCTCTCCTAGCGGTCTCCTACAATGAGCAGTTCTTC; CDR3: CASSPLLAVSYNEQFF
V: TRBV19; D: .; size: once; J: TRBJ1-3; DNA: TGTGCCAGTACAGGGGACTCTGGAAACACCATATATTTT; CDR3: CASTGDSGNTIYF
V: TRBV30; D: .; size: .; J: TRBJ1-2; DNA: TGTGCCTGGAGAAGGGGACACGTTAACTATGGCTACACCTTC; CDR3: CAWRRGHVNYGYTF
V: TRBV5-1; D: .; size: .; J: TRBJ2-1; DNA: TGCGCCAGCAGCCGGGACTTGCCACTGAACTCCTACAATGAGCAGTTCTTC; CDR3: CASSRDLPLNSYNEQFF
V: TRBV19; D: .; size: .; J: TRBJ1-2; DNA: TGTGCCAGTAGCGTTAGGGCCCCCCCCAAGGGGTCTAACTATGGCTACACCTTC; CDR3: CASSVRAPPKGSNYGYTF
V: TRBV19; D: .; size: .; J: TRBJ2-2; DNA: TGTGCCAGTAGTACAGTATTTACCGGGGAGCTGTTTTTT; CDR3: CASSTVFTGELFF
V: TRBV7-8; D: TRBD2; size: .; J: TRBJ2-1; DNA: TGTGCCAGCAGCTCCACGGGACTAGCGGGAGTCTATAATGAGCAGTTCTTC; CDR3: CASSSTGLAGVYNEQFF
V: TRBV10-2; D: TRBD2; size: .; J: TRBJ2-5; DNA: TGCGCCAGCAAGGAGGGACTAGCTTTCCAAGAGACCCAGTACTTC; CDR3: CASKEGLAFQETQYF
V: TRBV27; D: TRBD2; size: once; J: TRBJ2-7; DNA: TGTGCCAGCAGTTTATCGAGGCTAGCGGGGGTGACCTACGAGCAGTACTTC; CDR3: CASSLSRLAGVTYEQYF
V: TRBV25-1; D: TRBD1; size: .; J: TRBJ2-7; DNA: TGTGCCAGCAGTGGGGACAGGGGAGCCTACGAGCAGTACTTC; CDR3: CASSGDRGAYEQYF
V: TRBV7-9; D: TRBD2; size: .; J: TRBJ2-7; DNA: TGTGCCAGCAGCATAAGAGCGGGAGCGACCTTCGAGCAGTACTTC; CDR3: CASSIRAGATFEQYF
V: TRBV6-2/TRBV6-3; D: .; size: .; J: TRBJ2-7; DNA: TGTGCCAGCAGCCATAACTACGAGCAGTACTTC; CDR3: CASSHNYEQYF
V: TRBV28; D: .; size: .; J: TRBJ2-1; DNA: TGTGCCAGCAAGAGGACATTCCAGTTCTTC; CDR3: CASKRTFQFF
V: TRBV28; D: TRBD2; size: .; J: TRBJ2-1; DNA: TGTGCCAGCAGTTTACTAGCGGGGAGGGAAAATGAGCAGTTCTTC; CDR3: CASSLLAGRENEQFF
V: TRBV4-2; D: TRBD1; size: .; J: TRBJ1-2; DNA: TGTGCCAGCAGCCAGGGGGAAACGACAGGGTTGAGCGGCTACACCTTC; CDR3: CASSQGETTGLSGYTF
V: TRBV30; D: TRBD1; size: once; J: TRBJ2-5; DNA: TGTGCCTGGAGCCCAGGGACAGGGGGCGAGACCCAGTACTTC; CDR3: CAWSPGTGGETQYF
V: TRBV5-4; D: .; size: .; J: TRBJ2-1; DNA: TGTGCCACCCTGTCGGGGAGGACTGACAATGAGCAGTTCTTC; CDR3: CATLSGRTDNEQFF
V: TRBV3-1/TRBV3-2; D: .; size: .; J: TRBJ1-2; DNA: TGTGCCAGCAGCCAAGATTTTGGCAGGGCGGACTATGGCTACACCTTC; CDR3: CASSQDFGRADYGYTF
V: TRBV19; D: .; size: once; J: TRBJ1-2; DNA: TGTGCCAGTAGGGGGAGGCCCTATGGCTACACCTTC; CDR3: CASRGRPYGYTF
V: TRBV4-2; D: .; size: once; J: TRBJ2-3; DNA: TGTGCCAGCAGCCCAGGTGGCGGCACAGATACGCAGTATTTT; CDR3: CASSPGGGTDTQYF
V: TRBV2; D: .; size: .; J: TRBJ2-3; DNA: TGTGCCAGCAGGTATGAAGCGGAAACGCAGTATTTT; CDR3: CASRYEAETQYF
V: TRBV1; D: .; size: .; J: TRBJ1-4; DNA: TGCACCAATATCAGGGGGCATGATGAAAAACTGTTTTTT; CDR3: CTNIRGHDEKLFF
V: TRBV6-6; D: TRBD1; size: .; J: TRBJ2-3; DNA: TGTGCCAGCAGTTACCCAGGGACAGGCACAGATACGCAGTATTTT; CDR3: CASSYPGTGTDTQYF
V: TRBV7-2; D: .; size: few; J: TRBJ2-7; DNA: TGTGCCAGCAGCTTATTTTCTGGCTCGTCCTACGAGCAGTACTTC; CDR3: CASSLFSGSSYEQYF
V: TRBV7-9; D: TRBD2; size: .; J: TRBJ2-1; DNA: TGTGCCAGCAGCTTAGCTTCTGGGACTAGCGGGGTTGAGCAGTTCTTC; CDR3: CASSLASGTSGVEQFF
V: TRBV2; D: .; size: once; J: TRBJ1-5; DNA: TGTGCCAGCAGTGAATACGCGGGCTTAAGTGGGCCCCAGCATTTT; CDR3: CASSEYAGLSGPQHF
V: TRBV19; D: TRBD2; size: .; J: TRBJ2-1; DNA: TGTGCCAGTAGTATATCGGGACTAGCGGGCGATGAGCAGTTCTTC; CDR3: CASSISGLAGDEQFF
V: TRBV19; D: TRBD2; size: .; J: TRBJ2-1; DNA: TGTGCCAGTAGTTCCCTAGCGGGAGGGTATGAGCAGTTCTTC; CDR3: CASSSLAGGYEQFF
V: TRBV28; D: .; size: .; J: TRBJ1-6; DNA: TGTGCCAGCAGTTCCCCTGAAGCCTTAAGTTCACCCCTCCACTTT; CDR3: CASSSPEALSSPLHF